These T cell receptor beta chains were read from a single sample in a study of glioma-infiltrating T cells. TCRdb passed the multiplex PCR reads through MiXCR, listing each CDR3 protein once. The sample includes roughly 350,000 distinct CDR3 sequences, 35% to 45% of them seen just once. Sequenced material: glioma tissue, nonneoplastic brain tissue, or PBMCs (not recorded which). The origin of the receptors is a human donor with low-grade glioma or glioblastoma, undergoing nonglioma brain surgery, or in good health (not recorded which). The CDR3 runs from the conserved cysteine through the conserved F or W. The order of the fields is clone size, D gene, J gene, V gene, CDR3 protein, CDR3 DNA. A D gene is named only where the DNA matches it firmly. Some rows have no size entry. The others give once, few or many, or a class for an expanded clone.

abundance: NA; d_gene: NA; j_gene: TRBJ1-5; v_gene: TRBV7-2; CDR3aa: CASSPLRGNSNQPQHF; CDR3nt: TGTGCCAGCAGCCCGCTTCGGGGGAACAGCAATCAGCCCCAGCATTTT
abundance: many; d_gene: NA; j_gene: TRBJ2-7; v_gene: TRBV20-1; CDR3aa: CSARTDFYEQYF; CDR3nt: TGCAGTGCTAGAACGGATTTCTACGAGCAGTACTTC
abundance: NA; d_gene: NA; j_gene: TRBJ1-5; v_gene: TRBV3-1; CDR3aa: CASSQDSGDQPQHF; CDR3nt: TGTGCCAGCAGCCAAGATTCCGGGGATCAGCCCCAGCATTTT
abundance: many; d_gene: TRBD1; j_gene: TRBJ1-2; v_gene: TRBV27; CDR3aa: CASSLTGYSAGYTF; CDR3nt: TGTGCCAGCAGTTTGACAGGGTATTCAGCAGGCTACACCTTC
abundance: many; d_gene: TRBD1; j_gene: TRBJ1-5; v_gene: TRBV28; CDR3aa: CASSSPVWDRGNQPQHF; CDR3nt: TGTGCCAGCAGTAGTCCTGTTTGGGACAGGGGTAATCAGCCCCAGCATTTT
abundance: few; d_gene: NA; j_gene: TRBJ1-5; v_gene: TRBV6-1; CDR3aa: CASRGAVYSNQPQHF; CDR3nt: TGTGCCAGCAGGGGGGCAGTTTATAGCAATCAGCCCCAGCATTTT
abundance: NA; d_gene: TRBD2; j_gene: TRBJ2-3; v_gene: TRBV5-1; CDR3aa: CASSPTSAVTDTQYF; CDR3nt: TGCGCCAGCAGCCCGACTAGCGCCGTCACAGATACGCAGTATTTT
abundance: NA; d_gene: NA; j_gene: TRBJ1-2; v_gene: TRBV28; CDR3aa: CASGRGGYTF; CDR3nt: TGTGCCAGCGGGCGGGGCGGCTACACCTTC
abundance: many; d_gene: NA; j_gene: TRBJ2-7; v_gene: TRBV2; CDR3aa: CASTRFDEQYF; CDR3nt: TGTGCCAGCACCCGGTTCGACGAGCAGTACTTC
abundance: few; d_gene: TRBD1; j_gene: TRBJ1-3; v_gene: TRBV4-1; CDR3aa: CASSGDRVSGNTIYF; CDR3nt: TGTGCCAGCAGCGGAGACAGGGTGTCTGGAAACACCATATATTTT
abundance: few; d_gene: NA; j_gene: TRBJ2-7; v_gene: TRBV4-1; CDR3aa: CASSQEVTGFYEQYF; CDR3nt: TGCGCCAGCAGCCAAGAAGTAACGGGGTTCTACGAGCAGTACTTC
abundance: NA; d_gene: TRBD2; j_gene: TRBJ2-7; v_gene: TRBV6-2/TRBV6-3; CDR3aa: CASSGPGLETTNEQYF; CDR3nt: TGTGCCAGCAGTGGACCGGGACTAGAAACGACCAATGAGCAGTACTTC
abundance: many; d_gene: NA; j_gene: TRBJ1-1; v_gene: TRBV6-2/TRBV6-3; CDR3aa: CASSYKAVVEAFF; CDR3nt: TGTGCCAGCAGTTACAAGGCAGTTGTGGAAGCTTTCTTT
abundance: NA; d_gene: NA; j_gene: TRBJ1-2; v_gene: TRBV12-3/TRBV12-4; CDR3aa: CASMRVTNYGYTF; CDR3nt: TGTGCCAGCATGAGAGTCACTAACTATGGCTACACCTTC
abundance: many; d_gene: NA; j_gene: TRBJ1-2; v_gene: TRBV27; CDR3aa: CASSFNDRLSYGYTF; CDR3nt: TGTGCCAGCAGTTTTAACGACAGGTTGAGCTATGGCTACACCTTC
abundance: NA; d_gene: NA; j_gene: TRBJ1-2; v_gene: TRBV7-9; CDR3aa: CASSPARSGDPYGYTF; CDR3nt: TGTGCCAGCAGCCCAGCCCGTTCTGGGGACCCCTATGGCTACACCTTC
abundance: NA; d_gene: TRBD2; j_gene: TRBJ2-3; v_gene: TRBV4-1; CDR3aa: CPSSQEGGMNTDTQYF; CDR3nt: TGCCCCAGCAGCCAAGAGGGAGGGATGAACACAGATACGCAGTATTTT
abundance: few; d_gene: NA; j_gene: TRBJ2-3; v_gene: TRBV6-6; CDR3aa: CASSYSKSRQGGHTRDTQYF; CDR3nt: TGTGCCAGCAGTTACTCGAAATCGCGTCAGGGGGGACACACACGAGATACGCAGTATTTT
abundance: NA; d_gene: NA; j_gene: TRBJ2-4; v_gene: TRBV6-1; CDR3aa: CASSSGPRRQYF; CDR3nt: TGTGCCAGCAGTTCGGGACCCCGGCGTCAGTACTTC
abundance: NA; d_gene: TRBD1; j_gene: TRBJ2-1; v_gene: TRBV18; CDR3aa: CASSPVPWDRKSGFLNEQFF; CDR3nt: TGTGCCAGCTCACCCGTGCCCTGGGACAGGAAGTCTGGTTTCCTTAATGAGCAGTTCTTC
abundance: NA; d_gene: NA; j_gene: TRBJ2-7; v_gene: TRBV4-3; CDR3aa: CASSQDRTHHEQYF; CDR3nt: TGCGCCAGCAGCCAAGACCGGACGCACCACGAGCAGTACTTC
abundance: NA; d_gene: TRBD1; j_gene: TRBJ2-7; v_gene: TRBV18; CDR3aa: CASSRGTGGVYEQYF; CDR3nt: TGTGCCAGCTCGCGAGGGACAGGGGGTGTCTACGAGCAGTACTTC
abundance: few; d_gene: TRBD1; j_gene: TRBJ1-1; v_gene: TRBV19; CDR3aa: CASSVSGGNTEAFF; CDR3nt: TGTGCCAGTAGCGTCTCAGGGGGGAACACTGAAGCTTTCTTT
abundance: many; d_gene: NA; j_gene: TRBJ2-1; v_gene: TRBV6-1; CDR3aa: CASSPGLRYNEQFF; CDR3nt: TGTGCCAGCAGTCCGGGACTTCGGTACAATGAGCAGTTCTTC
abundance: NA; d_gene: NA; j_gene: TRBJ1-1; v_gene: TRBV19; CDR3aa: CASSGKPTEAFF; CDR3nt: TGTGCCAGTAGTGGTAAGCCCACTGAAGCTTTCTTT
abundance: NA; d_gene: NA; j_gene: TRBJ2-7; v_gene: TRBV4-2; CDR3aa: CASSPTGPYEQYF; CDR3nt: TGTGCCAGCAGCCCGACAGGCCCCTATGAGCAGTACTTC
abundance: NA; d_gene: NA; j_gene: TRBJ2-1; v_gene: TRBV28; CDR3aa: CASSLGSIYEQFF; CDR3nt: TGTGCCAGCAGCTTGGGCAGTATTTATGAGCAGTTCTTC
abundance: NA; d_gene: NA; j_gene: TRBJ1-1; v_gene: TRBV5-1; CDR3aa: CASSWSREAPMGTEAFF; CDR3nt: TGCGCCAGCAGCTGGTCCCGGGAGGCTCCTATGGGAACTGAAGCTTTCTTT
abundance: NA; d_gene: TRBD1; j_gene: TRBJ2-7; v_gene: TRBV7-9; CDR3aa: CASRFGQGSYEQYF; CDR3nt: TGTGCCAGCAGATTCGGACAGGGAAGCTACGAGCAGTACTTC
abundance: NA; d_gene: NA; j_gene: TRBJ2-7; v_gene: TRBV4-1; CDR3aa: CASSQDRGRQDLSYEQYF; CDR3nt: TGCGCCAGCAGCCAAGATAGGGGAAGGCAGGATCTTTCCTACGAGCAGTACTTC
abundance: NA; d_gene: TRBD2; j_gene: TRBJ2-2; v_gene: TRBV6-6; CDR3aa: CASSYSTAWGLTNTGELFF; CDR3nt: TGTGCCAGCAGTTACTCGACGGCCTGGGGACTAACGAACACCGGGGAGCTGTTTTTT
abundance: many; d_gene: TRBD1; j_gene: TRBJ2-2; v_gene: TRBV7-2; CDR3aa: CASSLQGAGGELFF; CDR3nt: TGTGCCAGCAGCTTACAGGGGGCTGGCGGGGAGCTGTTTTTT
abundance: many; d_gene: TRBD2; j_gene: TRBJ2-3; v_gene: TRBV20-1; CDR3aa: CSARSSGRTGTDTQYF; CDR3nt: TGCAGTGCTAGATCGAGCGGGAGGACTGGCACAGATACGCAGTATTTT
abundance: few; d_gene: NA; j_gene: TRBJ2-3; v_gene: TRBV5-4; CDR3aa: CASSPGGGIADTQYF; CDR3nt: TGTGCCAGCAGCCCCGGGGGTGGGATCGCAGATACGCAGTATTTT
abundance: NA; d_gene: TRBD1; j_gene: TRBJ2-3; v_gene: TRBV28; CDR3aa: CASSPNARQGGSTDTQYF; CDR3nt: TGTGCCAGCAGTCCCAACGCCAGACAGGGCGGAAGCACAGATACGCAGTATTTT
abundance: NA; d_gene: NA; j_gene: TRBJ1-5; v_gene: TRBV28; CDR3aa: CASSFSPGLGSVDQPQHF; CDR3nt: TGTGCCAGCAGTTTTAGCCCAGGATTGGGCTCGGTCGATCAGCCCCAGCATTTT
abundance: few; d_gene: TRBD2; j_gene: TRBJ2-1; v_gene: TRBV7-2; CDR3aa: CASSLRTSGIYNEQFF; CDR3nt: TGTGCCAGCAGCTTAAGGACTAGCGGGATATACAATGAGCAGTTCTTC
abundance: many; d_gene: TRBD1; j_gene: TRBJ1-6; v_gene: TRBV6-1; CDR3aa: CASNLQGPNSPLHF; CDR3nt: TGTGCCAGCAACCTACAGGGGCCCAATTCACCCCTCCACTTT
abundance: NA; d_gene: NA; j_gene: TRBJ2-7; v_gene: TRBV18; CDR3aa: CASSAGQPATYEQYF; CDR3nt: TGTGCCAGCTCGGCCGGACAGCCCGCTACCTACGAGCAGTACTTC
abundance: NA; d_gene: NA; j_gene: TRBJ1-3; v_gene: TRBV7-9; CDR3aa: CASSVQGSGNTIYF; CDR3nt: TGTGCCAGCAGCGTACAGGGCTCTGGAAACACCATATATTTT
abundance: once; d_gene: TRBD1; j_gene: TRBJ1-4; v_gene: TRBV4-1; CDR3aa: CASSEGQTLTNEKLFF; CDR3nt: TGCGCCAGCAGCGAGGGACAGACTTTAACTAATGAAAAACTGTTTTTT
abundance: NA; d_gene: NA; j_gene: TRBJ2-3; v_gene: TRBV4-3; CDR3aa: CASSQGLEIDTQYF; CDR3nt: TGCGCCAGCAGCCAGGGACTGGAGATAGATACGCAGTATTTT
abundance: NA; d_gene: NA; j_gene: TRBJ2-5; v_gene: TRBV7-9; CDR3aa: CASNRLAQETQYF; CDR3nt: TGTGCCAGCAACCGACTCGCCCAAGAGACCCAGTACTTC
abundance: NA; d_gene: NA; j_gene: TRBJ1-5; v_gene: TRBV28; CDR3aa: CASSLEPGLIGPLSNQPQHF; CDR3nt: TGTGCCAGCAGTTTAGAGCCGGGACTGATCGGACCTCTTAGCAATCAGCCCCAGCATTTT
abundance: few; d_gene: TRBD2; j_gene: TRBJ2-1; v_gene: TRBV20-1; CDR3aa: CSAQLALSYNEQFF; CDR3nt: TGCAGTGCTCAACTAGCGCTCTCCTACAATGAGCAGTTCTTC